The entry below gives a single T cell receptor beta chain sequence along with its context. As yet, its antigen is unknown. The data were taken from a study of cytomegalovirus exposure and HLA in healthy donors. Study results and caveats: Within the data, a cluster of highly shared sequence variants was likely a sequencing artifact. Cytomegalovirus association was listed for around 180 TCR beta chains. The authors later found TCR association rates varying by HLA locus, with DRB1 most and HLA-C fewest.

This PCR relied on a set of 60 Vbeta primers and 13 Jbeta primers. In the authors' workflow: Later, about 80 million unique TCR beta chains were counted in an analysis, and some 9.9 million of them were shared. Sequencing was performed with immunoSEQ multiplex PCR; in TCRdb, only in-frame clones are kept and a portion is missing. That table is the source of V, J and clone size, and D and trimming were worked out from the DNA. The ten top clones account for roughly 1.6%, within a sample of some 130,000 clones. V gave up 5 bases and J gave up 0 bases, with 8 bases separating them. The CDR3 runs 14 residues. Germline assignment: CDR1 ENHRY and CDR2 SYGVKD.

The sequence derives from a woman in her 40s in good health and CMV-seronegative. What was sequenced was PBMCs. The V call is TRBV10-3, the J call TRBJ1-3; D remains ambiguous. CDR3 coding DNA: TGTGCCATCAGTACAGAGTACTCTGGAAACACCATATATTTT. Translation gives CAISTEYSGNTIYF.